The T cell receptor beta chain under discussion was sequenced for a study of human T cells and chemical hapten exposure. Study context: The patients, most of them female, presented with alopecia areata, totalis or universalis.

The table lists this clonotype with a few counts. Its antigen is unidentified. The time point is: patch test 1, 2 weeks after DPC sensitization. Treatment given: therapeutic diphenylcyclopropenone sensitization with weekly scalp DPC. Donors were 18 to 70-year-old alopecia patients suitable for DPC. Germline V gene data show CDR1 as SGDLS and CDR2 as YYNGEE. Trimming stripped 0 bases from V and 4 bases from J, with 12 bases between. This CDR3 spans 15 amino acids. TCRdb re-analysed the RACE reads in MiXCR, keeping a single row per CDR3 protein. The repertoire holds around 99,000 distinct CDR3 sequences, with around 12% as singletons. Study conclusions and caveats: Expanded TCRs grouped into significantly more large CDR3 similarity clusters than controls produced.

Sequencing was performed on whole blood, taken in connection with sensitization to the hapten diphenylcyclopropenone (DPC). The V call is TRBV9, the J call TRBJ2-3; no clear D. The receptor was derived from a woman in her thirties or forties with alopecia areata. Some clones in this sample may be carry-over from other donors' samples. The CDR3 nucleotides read TGTGCCAGCAGCGTAGGGCGAAGCGTCGCAGATACGCAGTATTTT. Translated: CASSVGRSVADTQYF.